This is a list of T cell receptor beta chains from one sample in a study of technical replicates of blood from a few donors. This table comes from immunoSEQ multiplex PCR, and its TCRdb copy is limited to in-frame clones, with some not included. This sample has tens of thousands of clones, with 85% to 95% found just once. The sequencing sample was made of T cells isolated from PBMCs. These receptor sequences come from a human donor in good health. Both conserved end residues are part of each CDR3. The order of the fields is V gene, CDR3 length, J gene, CDR3 protein.

>TRBV15|16|TRBJ2-1
CATSRDRTSGRNEQFF
>TRBV11-2|15|TRBJ2-7
CASSLDRPSSYEQYF
>TRBV1|17|TRBJ2-5
CTSSQETSGREQETQYF
>TRBV18|16|TRBJ2-7
CASSPGLAGVRDEQYF
>TRBV27|14|TRBJ2-5
CASRGAGGQETQYF
>TRBV5-1|13|TRBJ1-2
CASSFTGGAGYTF
>TRBV2|16|TRBJ1-2
CASSEAGTGANYGYTF
>TRBV11-2|12|TRBJ2-1
CASSSGGDEQFF
>TRBV4-2|16|TRBJ2-3
CASSPPGTGEVDTQYF
>TRBV18|16|TRBJ2-3
CASSPNMPASTDTQYF